A selection of T cell receptor beta chains follows, all from one sample in a study of blood T cell repertoires in COVID-19. Data came from immunoSEQ multiplex PCR; TCRdb stores just in-frame clones and leaves some out. The sample holds some 90,000 clones, around four fifths seen once. Source material: peripheral blood. Receptors were obtained from a human donor in a cohort sampled during active COVID-19. CDR3s include the opening cysteine and the closing phenylalanine or tryptophan. The order of the fields is V gene, CDR3 protein.

v_call: TRBV3-1/TRBV3-2
cdr3_aa: CASSQASSGANVLTF

v_call: TRBV7-6
cdr3_aa: CASSLATGGTNQPQHF

v_call: TRBV6-5
cdr3_aa: CATKEQGTNTGELFF

v_call: TRBV28
cdr3_aa: CASSLGNQPQHF

v_call: TRBV20-1
cdr3_aa: CSASNTQLREQYF

v_call: TRBV5-4
cdr3_aa: CASSLDTRELQYF

v_call: TRBV5-1
cdr3_aa: CASSPPGLAGGSKTQYF

v_call: TRBV19
cdr3_aa: CASSHPGLAGVDTQYF

v_call: TRBV5-1
cdr3_aa: CASSLAEWGELFF

v_call: TRBV9
cdr3_aa: CASSAVTGTGELFF

v_call: TRBV6-1
cdr3_aa: CASSDGGFDGNTIYF